Below, one TCR beta chain is given with its context. Antigen specificity is unknown. The PCR was carried out with 60 Vbeta primers and 13 Jbeta primers. TCRdb's copy holds only in-frame clones and misses some; the assay was immunoSEQ multiplex PCR. The table includes roughly 180,000 clones, 70% to 85% detected once. This sample stems from a study of cytomegalovirus exposure and HLA in healthy donors. The overall study: From donors who were HLA-typed, an early data release held 70 million to 90 million unique TCRs. The study's findings and limits: Sequencing likely caused a cluster of highly shared sequence variants. Across donors, most TCRs were seen rarely, yet some public ones were widespread.

Unmatched junction bases numbered 4, after V lost 2 bases and J lost 6 bases. Looked up from germline, CDR1 is SGHAT and CDR2 is FQNNGV. The CDR3 consists of 14 residues. Sequenced: PBMCs. The V call is TRBV11-2, the J call TRBJ2-7; 10 positions agree with TRBD1. The sequence derives from a young man in good health and CMV-seronegative. The CDR3 here is CASSLTGQGSEQYF. For the CDR3, the DNA is TGTGCCAGCAGCTTAACGGGACAGGGGTCCGAGCAGTACTTC. The full variable domain, its missing parts supplied by reference TRBV11-2 and TRBJ2-7, is EAGVAQSPRYKIIEKRQSVAFWCNPISGHATLYWYQQILGQGPKLLIQFQNNGVVDDSQLPKDRFSAERLKGVDSTLKIQPAKLEDSAVYLCASSLTGQGSEQYFGPGTRLTVT.